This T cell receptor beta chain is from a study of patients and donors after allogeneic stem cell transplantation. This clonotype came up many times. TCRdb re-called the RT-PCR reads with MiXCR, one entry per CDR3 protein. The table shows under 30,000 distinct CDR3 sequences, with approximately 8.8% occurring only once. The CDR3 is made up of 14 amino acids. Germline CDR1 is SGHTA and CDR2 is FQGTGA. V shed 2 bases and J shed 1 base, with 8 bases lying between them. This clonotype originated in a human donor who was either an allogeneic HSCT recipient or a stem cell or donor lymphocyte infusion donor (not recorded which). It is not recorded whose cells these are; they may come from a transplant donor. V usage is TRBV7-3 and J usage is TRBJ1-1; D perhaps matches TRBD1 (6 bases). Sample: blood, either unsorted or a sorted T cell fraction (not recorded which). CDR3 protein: CASSLDRWNTEAFF. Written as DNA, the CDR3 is TGTGCCAGCAGCTTAGACAGGTGGAACACTGAAGCTTTCTTT.